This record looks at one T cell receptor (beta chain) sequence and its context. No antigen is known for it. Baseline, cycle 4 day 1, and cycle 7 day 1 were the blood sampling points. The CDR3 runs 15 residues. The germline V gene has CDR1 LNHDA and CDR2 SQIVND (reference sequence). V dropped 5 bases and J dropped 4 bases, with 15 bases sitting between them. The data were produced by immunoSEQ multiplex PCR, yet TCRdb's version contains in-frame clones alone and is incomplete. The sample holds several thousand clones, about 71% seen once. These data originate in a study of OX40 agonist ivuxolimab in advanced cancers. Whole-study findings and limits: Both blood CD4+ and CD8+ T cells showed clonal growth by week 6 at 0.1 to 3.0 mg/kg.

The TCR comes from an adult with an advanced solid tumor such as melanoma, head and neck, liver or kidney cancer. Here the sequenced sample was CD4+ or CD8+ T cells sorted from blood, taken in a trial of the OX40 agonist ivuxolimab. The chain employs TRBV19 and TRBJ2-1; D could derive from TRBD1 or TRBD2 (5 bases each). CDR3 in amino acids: CASSSSGARYNEQFF. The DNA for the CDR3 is TGTGCCAGTAGTTCCTCCGGGGCCAGGTACAATGAGCAGTTCTTC. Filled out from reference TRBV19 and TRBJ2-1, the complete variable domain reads DGGITQSPKYLFRKEGQNVTLSCEQNLNHDAMYWYRQDPGQGLRLIYYSQIVNDFQKGDIAEGYSVSREKKESFPLTVTSAQKNPTAFYLCASSSSGARYNEQFFGPGTRLTVL.